A selection of T cell receptor beta chains follows, all from one sample in a study of blood T cell repertoires in COVID-19. Generated by immunoSEQ multiplex PCR, the TCRdb table keeps only in-frame clones and is missing some. The data contain about 250,000 clones, 87% of them singletons. Sequenced: peripheral blood. These receptors were taken from a man between 18 and 29 years old with active or convalescent COVID-19. Both conserved end residues are part of each CDR3. Each record gives: clone size, V gene, D gene, J gene, CDR3 length, CDR3 protein, CDR3 DNA. D genes are given only for firm matches. The size entry is marked missing in some rows and otherwise reads once, few, many or a size class.

>.|TRBV19|.|TRBJ2-7|14
CASARRGGSYEQYF
TGTGCCAGTGCCCGGAGAGGGGGTTCCTACGAGCAGTACTTC
>.|TRBV12-5|.|TRBJ1-2|12
CASGLARGGYTF
TGTGCTAGTGGTTTGGCAAGGGGAGGCTACACCTTC
>.|TRBV6-5|.|TRBJ2-5|11
CASSREETQYF
TGTGCCAGCAGTCGTGAAGAGACCCAGTACTTC
>.|TRBV5-1|.|TRBJ2-3|15
CASSDGQYSTDTQYF
TGCGCCAGCAGCGATGGACAGTACAGCACAGATACGCAGTATTTT
>.|TRBV5-1|.|TRBJ2-2|13
CASSLDPSGELFF
TGCGCCAGCAGCCTAGACCCTTCCGGGGAGCTGTTTTTT
>once|TRBV9|TRBD1|TRBJ1-4|18
CASSVWPGQGGLGEKLFF
TGTGCCAGCAGCGTCTGGCCCGGACAGGGCGGATTGGGTGAAAAACTGTTTTTT
>.|TRBV5-1|TRBD1|TRBJ1-1|15
CASSLGQGASTEAFF
TGCGCCAGCAGCTTGGGACAGGGGGCCAGCACTGAAGCTTTCTTT
>few|TRBV4-3|TRBD1|TRBJ1-4|16
CASSPGTGATNEKLFF
TGCGCCAGCAGCCCGGGGACAGGTGCAACTAATGAAAAACTGTTTTTT
>.|TRBV28|.|TRBJ1-2|12
CASRRDAYGYTF
TGTGCCAGCAGGCGGGACGCTTATGGCTACACCTTC
>.|TRBV28|.|TRBJ2-7|14
CASRGLRKRYEQYF
TGTGCCAGCAGGGGACTCCGAAAGAGATACGAGCAGTACTTC
>.|TRBV5-1|TRBD1|TRBJ2-7|15
CASSLTGGLIYEQYF
TGCGCCAGCAGCTTAACAGGGGGCCTCATCTACGAGCAGTACTTC
>.|TRBV5-1|.|TRBJ1-4|14
CASSLLGDNEKLFF
TGCGCCAGCAGCTTGCTAGGGGATAATGAAAAACTGTTTTTT
>.|TRBV19|TRBD1|TRBJ1-2|13
CASSIGQGVGYTF
TGTGCCAGTAGTATTGGACAGGGGGTTGGCTACACCTTC
>once|TRBV27|.|TRBJ2-7|15
CASSFTQGSRDEQYF
TGTGCCAGCAGTTTTACGCAGGGGAGTAGGGACGAGCAGTACTTC
>.|TRBV5-1|TRBD2|TRBJ2-4|18
CASSFGLAGALAKNIQYF
TGCGCCAGCAGCTTCGGACTAGCGGGAGCCCTAGCCAAAAACATTCAGTACTTC
>.|TRBV2|.|TRBJ1-1|12
CASSASGTTAFF
TGTGCCAGCAGTGCTAGCGGGACCACAGCTTTCTTT
>.|TRBV19|.|TRBJ1-2|10
CATERYGYTF
TGTGCCACTGAGAGGTATGGCTACACCTTC
>.|TRBV14|.|TRBJ1-2|13
CASSRGGYYGYTF
TGTGCCAGCAGCAGGGGAGGGTACTATGGCTACACCTTC
>.|TRBV15|.|TRBJ1-1|17
CATSIFPGGRGDTEAFF
TGTGCCACCAGCATTTTCCCGGGGGGTAGGGGTGACACTGAAGCTTTCTTT
>.|TRBV18|TRBD1|TRBJ1-1|14
CASSRQGQNTEAFF
TGTGCCAGCTCCCGACAGGGTCAGAACACTGAAGCTTTCTTT
>few|TRBV29-1|.|TRBJ1-1|14
CSVEGSFTRSEAFF
TGCAGCGTTGAAGGATCCTTTACGCGGTCTGAAGCTTTCTTT
>.|TRBV20-1|.|TRBJ2-3|11
CSATGTDTQYF
TGCAGTGCTACAGGCACAGATACGCAGTATTTT
>.|TRBV7-9|.|TRBJ1-1|13
CASREDSYTEAFF
TGTGCCAGCAGAGAAGACAGCTACACTGAAGCTTTCTTT
>.|TRBV28|TRBD2|TRBJ2-1|15
CASRGTSGVYNEQFF
TGTGCCAGCAGGGGGACTAGCGGCGTATACAATGAGCAGTTCTTC
>.|TRBV28|TRBD1|TRBJ2-7|16
CASSLLTGTGPDEQYF
TGTGCCAGCAGTCTACTGACCGGGACAGGGCCCGACGAGCAGTACTTC
>.|TRBV27|.|TRBJ2-7|15
CASSGARGESYEQYF
TGTGCCAGCAGTGGGGCCAGGGGGGAGAGCTACGAGCAGTACTTC